The entry below describes one T cell receptor (beta chain). The CDR3 spans 14 residues. V lost 3 bases and J 0 bases, leaving 9 bases between the germline ends. The germline V gene encodes CDR1 MGHDK and CDR2 SYGVNS. This sample was taken from a study of shared clonotypes between healthy human individuals. TCRdb's copy holds only in-frame clones and misses some; the assay was immunoSEQ multiplex PCR. There are more than 550,000 clones in the sample; approximately 72% occur only once, and over 1.5% lies in the top ten. The TCR originated in a woman in her twenties or thirties in good health. Sequencing was carried out using memory CD4+ T cells sorted from blood. Subset described: CD45RA-negative fraction. The chain has TRBV25-1 and TRBJ2-7; D might be TRBD2 (6 bases). This chain's CDR3 is CASSEKEGSYEQYF. The DNA of the CDR3 is TGTGCCAGCAGTGAGAAGGAGGGCTCCTACGAGCAGTACTTC.